The source of this T cell receptor (beta chain) is a study of blood T cell repertoires in COVID-19. For the study at large: T cells, B-cell-depleted T cells, or PBMCs supplied cDNA or gDNA.

The V and J ends lost 5 bases and 2 bases, in that order; junction bases with no gene match: 10. The CDR3 is 16 amino acids. Germline V gene data show CDR1 as SGHVS and CDR2 as FNYEAQ. In the study's own analysis: Reference gene primer amplification yielded estimated nucleated cell counts. Clones were sequenced by immunoSEQ multiplex PCR, and TCRdb holds only the in-frame ones, with some missing. For V, J and clone size, that table is used; D and trimming come from the DNA. The table shows roughly 92,000 clones, with about 89% occurring only once. The TCR was taken from a human donor with acute or convalescent COVID-19. The donor label of this sample is uncertain. The chain uses TRBV7-6 and TRBJ2-5; TRBD1 aligns across 8 bases. Sequencing was done on a sample of peripheral blood. The CDR3 nucleotides read TGTGCCAGCAGCCTGCATACAGGGGGGACACAAGAGACCCAGTACTTC. Translation: CASSLHTGGTQETQYF.